These 18 T cell receptor beta chains were all obtained from the same sample, sequenced in a study of graft-versus-host responses after intestinal transplantation. These receptors' antigens are unknown. Generated by immunoSEQ multiplex PCR, the TCRdb table keeps only in-frame clones and is missing some. The sample gives roughly 81,000 clones, roughly 80% of which show up once; around 0.8% is in the top ten. The starting material was unstimulated CD4+ T cells sorted from spleen or lymph node cells, obtained before intestinal transplant. The source is a human donor who received an intestinal transplant.

The chain couples TRBV2 to TRBJ2-7; D might be TRBD1 (5 bases). The CDR3 loop spans 14 amino acids. With 5 bases removed from V and 3 bases from J, the gap between germline ends came to 14 bases. Germline V lookup: CDR1 SNHLY, CDR2 FYNNEI. As DNA, the CDR3 is TGTGCCAGCAGTAGGACACCGAGCCTCTACGAGCAGTACTTC. Protein sequence: CASSRTPSLYEQYF.

The chain joins TRBV28 to TRBJ2-5; TRBD1 might be the D (6 bases). Trimming left V 5 bases short and J 5 bases short, with 15 bases between. This CDR3 has 14 amino acids. In germline, CDR1 is MDHEN, CDR2 SYDVKM. Written as DNA, the CDR3 is TGTGCCAGCAGTCCGGGGACAACTAGGGAGACCCAGTACTTC. It codes for CASSPGTTRETQYF.

This chain uses TRBV4-1 with TRBJ2-5, with D perhaps TRBD2 (7 bases). The CDR3 totals 16 residues. Looked up from germline, CDR1 is MGHRA and CDR2 is YSYEKL. V shed 0 bases and J shed 5 bases, with 16 bases lying between them. The CDR3 coding sequence is TGCGCCAGCAGCCAAGATCCAGGACTAGGGGGGGAGACCCAGTACTTC. It specifies CASSQDPGLGGETQYF.

This clone was detected a few times. The chain joins TRBV2 to TRBJ1-5; D may be TRBD1 (5 bases). V was shortened by 5 bases and J by 2 bases, with 10 bases between the two germline ends. Germline V gene sequence: CDR1 SNHLY, CDR2 FYNNEI. The CDR3 is 14 amino acids. The CDR3 reads CASSMWGGNQPQHF. CDR3 nucleotides: TGTGCCAGCAGTATGTGGGGGGGCAATCAGCCCCAGCATTTT. Together with reference TRBV2 and TRBJ1-5, the CDR3 gives the full variable domain: EPEVTQTPSHQVTQMGQEVILRCVPISNHLYFYWYRQILGQKVEFLVSFYNNEISEKSEIFDDQFSVERPDGSNFTLKIRSTKLEDSAMYFCASSMWGGNQPQHFGDGTRLSIL.

The chain uses TRBV2 and TRBJ2-7; 8 bases map to TRBD1. Trimming removed 8 bases from V and 3 bases from J; junction bases left unmatched: 3. Per the germline V gene, CDR1 is SNHLY and CDR2 is FYNNEI. This CDR3 has 12 residues. In DNA form, the CDR3 reads TGTGCCAGCCAGGGGGCTAGCTACGAGCAGTACTTC. It codes for CASQGASYEQYF.

The chain links TRBV5-1 to TRBJ2-6; TRBD1 matches at 8 bases. In germline, CDR1 is SGHRS, CDR2 YFSETQ. V was pared by 0 bases and J by 2 bases, with 4 bases of the junction left unmatched. This CDR3 spans 17 amino acids. The CDR3 here is CASSLGPGQAGANVLTF. As DNA, the CDR3 is TGCGCCAGCAGCTTGGGCCCGGGACAGGCTGGGGCCAACGTCCTGACTTTC.

The chain uses TRBV2 and TRBJ1-4; TRBD1 is a possible D gene (6 bases). Trimming left V 7 bases short and J 8 bases short, with 17 bases between. This CDR3 spans 14 amino acids. Germline values: CDR1 SNHLY, CDR2 FYNNEI. The CDR3 coding sequence is TGTGCCAGCACGGGAGGGGGGGCTGGCGAAAAACTGTTTTTT. This codes for CASTGGGAGEKLFF.

V is TRBV6-5 and J is TRBJ1-5, with D unresolved. This CDR3 spans 14 amino acids. Trimming pared 6 bases from V and 6 bases from J, leaving 15 bases between. CDR1 is MNHEY and CDR2 is SVGAGI in the germline V gene. As DNA, the CDR3 is TGTGCCAGCAGCAACGGTGGGCGCAGTCAGCCCCAGCATTTT. Translated: CASSNGGRSQPQHF.

The V gene is TRBV28, the J gene TRBJ2-1; TRBD2 matches at 14 bases. The CDR3 is 14 residues long. V was clipped by 7 bases and J by 7 bases; unmatched bases: 3. Germline values: CDR1 MDHEN, CDR2 SYDVKM. CDR3 loop: CASKTSGGANEQFF. CDR3 in DNA: TGTGCCAGCAAGACTAGCGGGGGGGCGAATGAGCAGTTCTTC.

The chain employs TRBV9 and TRBJ1-2; 9 nucleotides line up with TRBD1. Germline V gene lookup returns CDR1 SGDLS and CDR2 YYNGEE. The V and J ends lost 3 bases and 7 bases, in that order; junction bases with no gene match: 7. The CDR3 has 14 residues. CDR3 sequence reads: CASSGQQGAGGYTF. As DNA, the CDR3 is TGTGCCAGCAGCGGTCAACAGGGGGCGGGTGGCTACACCTTC.

A few counts support this clone. Other DNA sequences within the sample encode an identical CDR3. The CDR3 reads CASSLGQGGEKLFF. DNA of the CDR3: TGCGCCAGCAGCTTGGGGCAGGGAGGTGAAAAACTGTTTTTT. The chain has TRBV5-1 and TRBJ1-4; tentatively, D is TRBD1 (5 bases). Trimming removed 0 bases at V and 7 bases at J, with 10 bases between. The CDR3 contains 14 residues. CDR1 is SGHRS and CDR2 is YFSETQ in the germline V gene.

This sequence joins TRBV5-8 and TRBJ1-1, with a tentative D call TRBD1 (5 bases). The CDR3 is made up of 13 amino acids. V lost 1 base to trimming and J lost 5 bases, with 9 bases between them. Looked up from germline, CDR1 is SGHTS and CDR2 is YDEGEE. The DNA of the CDR3 is TGTGCCAGCAGCTTGCAGGGCTTTACTGAAGCTTTCTTT. Protein sequence: CASSLQGFTEAFF.

The chain joins TRBV18 to TRBJ1-4; D remains unclear. The germline V gene encodes CDR1 KGHSH and CDR2 LQKENI. CDR3 length: 14 residues. The V and J ends lost 2 bases and 5 bases respectively, with 9 bases between them. The CDR3 DNA is TGTGCCAGCTCACCAAGGAGGGAAAATGAAAAACTGTTTTTT. Amino acid sequence: CASSPRRENEKLFF.

The chain carries TRBV7-3 and TRBJ2-5; 9 bases line up with TRBD2. From germline, CDR1 is SGHTA and CDR2 FQGTGA. Losses at the gene ends were 3 bases for V and 7 bases for J; bases not matched to a gene: 9. This CDR3 is 15 amino acids long. The CDR3 bases are TGTGCCAGCAGCTTCCCTATAGCGGGAGTGGGGACCCAGTACTTC. Amino acid sequence: CASSFPIAGVGTQYF. The full variable domain, in which reference TRBV7-3 and TRBJ2-5 provide the parts outside the CDR3, is GAGVSQTPSNKVTEKGKYVELRCDPISGHTALYWYRQSLGQGPEFLIYFQGTGAADDSGLPNDRFFAVRPEGSVSTLKIQRTERGDSAVYLCASSFPIAGVGTQYFGPGTRLLVL.

The chain links TRBV6-6 to TRBJ2-7; a possible D gene is TRBD1 (6 bases). The V end lost 4 bases, the J end lost 4 bases, and 14 bases lay between the germline ends. From germline, CDR1 is MNHNY and CDR2 SVGAGI (reference sequence). The CDR3 totals 14 residues. The CDR3 DNA follows: TGTGCCAGCAGTTGGGGTATACAGGGTTACGAGCAGTACTTC. As protein: CASSWGIQGYEQYF.

The chain combines TRBV4-2 with TRBJ1-2, with D unresolved. V lost 2 bases and J 0 bases, leaving 10 bases between the germline ends. Per germline, CDR1 LGHNA and CDR2 YNFKEQ. This CDR3 has 15 amino acids. The CDR3 sequence: CASSQTATANYGYTF. The CDR3 DNA is TGTGCCAGCAGCCAAACAGCTACAGCTAACTATGGCTACACCTTC.

The rearrangement uses TRBV12-5 and TRBJ2-1, with D possibly matching TRBD1 (6 bases). This CDR3 region has 14 residues. Germline CDR1 is LGHNT and CDR2 is FRNRAP. V was shortened by 7 bases and J by 4 bases, with 14 bases between the two germline ends. This chain's CDR3 is CASANGRGYNEQFF. Here the CDR3 DNA reads TGTGCTAGTGCTAACGGCAGGGGATACAATGAGCAGTTCTTC.

The rearrangement uses TRBV11-2 and TRBJ2-1; 7 positions match TRBD1. V trimming: 5 bases; J trimming: 14 bases; junction bases outside the gene matches: 9. The CDR3 sequence is 12 residues long. Looked up from germline, CDR1 is SGHAT and CDR2 is FQNNGV. Written as DNA, the CDR3 is TGTGCCAGCAGCACAGGGGCCGGTAGGAAGTTCTTC. Translation: CASSTGAGRKFF.